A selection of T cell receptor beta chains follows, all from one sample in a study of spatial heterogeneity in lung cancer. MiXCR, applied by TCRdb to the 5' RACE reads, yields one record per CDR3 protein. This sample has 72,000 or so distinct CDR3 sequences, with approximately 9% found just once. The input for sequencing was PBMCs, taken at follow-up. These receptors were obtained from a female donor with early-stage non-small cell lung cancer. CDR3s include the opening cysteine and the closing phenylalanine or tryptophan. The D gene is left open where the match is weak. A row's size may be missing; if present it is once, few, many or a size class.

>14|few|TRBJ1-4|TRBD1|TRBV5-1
TGCGCCAGCAGCCTGGGACAGTCCTATGAAAAACTGTTTTTT
CASSLGQSYEKLFF
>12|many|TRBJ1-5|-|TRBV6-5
TGTGCCAGCAGTTACGATCGCTCCATCCAGCATTTT
CASSYDRSIQHF
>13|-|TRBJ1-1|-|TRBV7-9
TGTGCCAGCAGCTTAGTGGAGGGAACTGAAGCTTTCTTT
CASSLVEGTEAFF
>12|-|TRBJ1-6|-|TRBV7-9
TGTGCCAGCAGCTTTACTAATTCACCCCTCCACTTT
CASSFTNSPLHF
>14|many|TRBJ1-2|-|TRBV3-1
TGTGCCAGCAGCCAAGTGGATCAGGAGGGTGGCTACACCTTC
CASSQVDQEGGYTF
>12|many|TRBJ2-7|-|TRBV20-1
TGCAGTGCGGGGGGAGAGGGTCGCGAGCAGTACTTC
CSAGGEGREQYF
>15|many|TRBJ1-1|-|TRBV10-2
TGCGCCAGCAGTGAGTGGGGAAGAAGGGGCACTGAAGCTTTCTTT
CASSEWGRRGTEAFF
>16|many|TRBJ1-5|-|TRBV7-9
TGTGCCAGCAGCTTAATTTTGGGGGGAAGGGATCAGCCCCAGCATTTT
CASSLILGGRDQPQHF
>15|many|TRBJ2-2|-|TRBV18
TGTGCCAGCTCACCACTGGGCCAGTACACCGGGGAGCTGTTTTTT
CASSPLGQYTGELFF
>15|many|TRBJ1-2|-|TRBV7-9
TGTGCCAGCAGCTTAGTGATATTCCAACCTAGGGGCTACACCTTC
CASSLVIFQPRGYTF
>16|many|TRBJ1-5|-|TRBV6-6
TGTGCCGGCCAGGGAGGGAGCGGGACCGACCGCGGGCCCCAGCATTTT
CAGQGGSGTDRGPQHF
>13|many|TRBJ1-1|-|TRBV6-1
TGTGCCAGCAGTGAAGAGGGTCTCACTGAAGCTTTCTTT
CASSEEGLTEAFF
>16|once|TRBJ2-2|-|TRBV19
TGTGCCAGTAGTATACTCAAGCGGACGAACACCGGGGAGCTGTTTTTT
CASSILKRTNTGELFF
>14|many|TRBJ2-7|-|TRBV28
TGTGCCAGCAGTTTACCCCTACGACGCTACGAGCAGTACTTC
CASSLPLRRYEQYF
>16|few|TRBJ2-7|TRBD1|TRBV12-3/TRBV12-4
TGTGCCAGCAGTTTAGGTGTGGGACAGGGACCCTACGAGCAGTACTTC
CASSLGVGQGPYEQYF
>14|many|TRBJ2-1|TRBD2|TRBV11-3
TGTGCCAGCAGCGCGGGAGACCGATACAATGAGCAGTTCTTC
CASSAGDRYNEQFF
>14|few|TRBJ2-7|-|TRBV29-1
TGCAGCGTCTATGATGACAGGAGCTCCTACGAGCAGTACTTC
CSVYDDRSSYEQYF
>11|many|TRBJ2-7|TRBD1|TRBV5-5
TGTGCCAGCAGCCTGGACAGGGAGCAGTACTTC
CASSLDREQYF
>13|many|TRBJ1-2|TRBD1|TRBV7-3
TGTGCCAGCAGCCCCGGACAGGTTGGTGGCTACACCTTC
CASSPGQVGGYTF
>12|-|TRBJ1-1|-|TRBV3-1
TGTGCCAGCAGCCGGAACTTCCTTGAAGCTTTCTTT
CASSRNFLEAFF
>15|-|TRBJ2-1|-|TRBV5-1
TGCGCCAGCAGCCCGGGGGACGACGGGGTCGATGAGCAGTTCTTC
CASSPGDDGVDEQFF
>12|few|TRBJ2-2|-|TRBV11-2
TGTGCCAGCAGCTTAGAGGCCGGGGAGCTGTTTTTT
CASSLEAGELFF
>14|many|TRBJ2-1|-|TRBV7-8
TGTGCCAGCAGCCCCTCCCCGGTCCCCAATGAGCAGTTCTTC
CASSPSPVPNEQFF
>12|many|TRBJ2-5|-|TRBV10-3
TGTGCCATCAGTGAGGCGATGGAGACCCAGTACTTC
CAISEAMETQYF
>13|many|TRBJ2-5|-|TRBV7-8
TGTGCCAGCAGCTTAGAGGCCCAAGAGACCCAGTACTTC
CASSLEAQETQYF
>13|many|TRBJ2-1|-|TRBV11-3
TGTGCCAGCAGCTTGGGGCTAATCAATGAGCAGTTCTTC
CASSLGLINEQFF
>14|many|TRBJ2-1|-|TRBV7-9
TGTGCCAGCAGCTTGGCCGGGAGTGAAAATGAGCAGTTCTTC
CASSLAGSENEQFF